These 14 T cell receptor beta chains were all obtained from the same sample, sequenced in a study of graft-versus-host responses after intestinal transplantation. No antigens are known for them. Here immunoSEQ multiplex PCR was the method, and the copy in TCRdb shows in-frame clones only, minus some. The sample holds 75,000 to 95,000 clones, 93% seen once. Sequenced material: unstimulated CD8+ T cells sorted from spleen or lymph node cells, taken before intestinal transplant. The receptor set was obtained from a human donor who received an intestinal transplant.

The chain is built from TRBV27 and TRBJ1-1; no clear D gene. CDR1 MNHEY and CDR2 SMNVEV come from the germline V gene (reference sequence). V lost 3 bases, J lost 5 bases, and 10 bases lay in between. The CDR3 consists of 13 residues. The CDR3 region has the DNA TGTGCCAGCAGTTTCTACGGTACGACTGAAGCTTTCTTT. Encoded protein: CASSFYGTTEAFF.

About this clone: An end of the junction does not agree with germline; a read error may underlie this. J is TRBJ2-1 and V is TRBV11-2; TRBD1 matches 10 bases. The CDR3 length is 11 residues. The germline CDR1 and CDR2 sequences are SGHAT and FQNNGV. This CDR3 is CASSSTGGILF. In DNA, the CDR3 is TGTGCCAGCAGTTCGACAGGGGGCATTCTCTTC.

The V gene is TRBV5-1, the J gene TRBJ2-6; D call uncertain. Germline CDR1 is SGHRS and CDR2 is YFSETQ. The V end was cut by 4 bases, the J end by 4 bases, with 15 bases between. The CDR3 spans 16 residues. As DNA, the CDR3 is TGCGCCAGCAGCCAGCCCTCTGGGCCCGGGGCCAACGTCCTGACTTTC. Translation: CASSQPSGPGANVLTF.

The rearrangement uses TRBV6-5 and TRBJ1-2; weak D call: TRBD1 (6 bases). The CDR3 runs 15 residues. The germline gives CDR1 MNHEY, CDR2 SVGAGI. Deletions cut 4 bases from V and 2 bases from J, with 14 bases between. CDR3 nucleotide sequence: TGTGCCAGCAGTTCGGACAGAGAAAAGAACTATGGCTACACCTTC. Its protein product is CASSSDREKNYGYTF.

This clone was detected only a few times. V is TRBV12-5 and J is TRBJ1-4; D is undetermined. The CDR3 sequence is 15 residues long. Between the trimmed V and J ends, which lost 0 bases and 5 bases, there was a span of 10 bases. CDR1 and CDR2 from the germline V gene are LGHNT and FRNRAP. CDR3 DNA sequence: TGTGCTAGTGGTTTGGTCGGGGATTTAAATGAAAAACTGTTTTTT. It encodes CASGLVGDLNEKLFF. Using reference TRBV12-5 and TRBJ1-4 for the parts outside the CDR3, the full variable domain is DARVTQTPRHKVTEMGQEVTMRCQPILGHNTVFWYRQTMMQGLELLAYFRNRAPLDDSGMPKDRFSAEMPDATLATLKIQPSEPRDSAVYFCASGLVGDLNEKLFFGSGTQLSVL.

This clone was seen a single time. The chain employs TRBV4-2 and TRBJ2-3; the match to TRBD2 covers 10 bases. This CDR3 is 17 amino acids long. CDR1 is LGHNA, CDR2 YNFKEQ, per germline. V lost 1 base, J lost 3 bases, and 7 bases stayed unmatched. In nucleotides, the CDR3 is TGTGCCAGCAGCCAAGTCCAGGGACTAGCGAGTACAGATACGCAGTATTTT. Translation: CASSQVQGLASTDTQYF.

The chain joins TRBV4-3 to TRBJ1-2; TRBD1 matches 7 bases. Germline V gene data show CDR1 as LGHNA and CDR2 as YSLEER. J lost 1 base, V lost 3 bases, and 2 bases had no gene match. The CDR3 has 14 residues. Here the CDR3 DNA reads TGCGCCAGCAGCCAGGGGGACAGTAACTATGGCTACACCTTC. Encoded protein: CASSQGDSNYGYTF.

This clone was recorded only once. This rearrangement joins TRBV4-3 to TRBJ2-1, with D unclear. This CDR3 has 16 amino acids. Germline CDR1 and CDR2: LGHNA and YSLEER. V lost 0 bases and J 0 bases, leaving 9 bases between the germline ends. CDR3 sequence reads: CASSQDLSDSYNEQFF. The CDR3 nucleotides read TGCGCCAGCAGCCAAGATTTAAGCGACTCCTACAATGAGCAGTTCTTC.

This clone is a singleton in its sample. V usage is TRBV6-5 and J usage is TRBJ1-2, with D maybe TRBD1 (6 bases). V shed 10 bases and J shed 3 bases, with 9 bases lying between them. CDR3 size: 11 residues. The germline V gene encodes CDR1 MNHEY and CDR2 SVGAGI. CDR3 bases: TGTGCCACCTACAGGGACTATGGCTACACCTTC. This codes for CATYRDYGYTF.

Here the CDR3 DNA reads TGTGCCAGCAGCCCCCTGGCGGGGGGGCCGGGTAACATTCAGTACTTC. This encodes CASSPLAGGPGNIQYF. The chain couples TRBV7-2 to TRBJ2-4; 9 bases align to TRBD2. J gave up 7 bases and V 5 bases, and 12 bases lay outside the gene matches. Germline CDR1 SGHTA, CDR2 FQGNSA. The length of the CDR3 is 16 residues.

The chain has TRBV29-1 and TRBJ2-7, with 7 bases lining up with TRBD2. Germline V gene data show CDR1 as SQVTM and CDR2 as ANQGSEA. The CDR3 spans 15 residues. After removal of 6 bases from V and 2 bases from J, the junction contained 13 bases not matched to a gene. The CDR3 coding sequence is TGCAGCGTGGGGTCAAGCGGGACGGTACCCTACGAGCAGTACTTC. This gives the protein CSVGSSGTVPYEQYF.

The chain couples TRBV6-5 to TRBJ2-1; TRBD1 matches at 10 bases. CDR3 length: 14 residues. The junction had 7 bases not matched to a gene; V was cut back by 6 bases and J by 8 bases. Looked up from germline, CDR1 is MNHEY and CDR2 is SVGAGI. The CDR3 loop reads CASRVGTGDHEQFF. DNA of the CDR3: TGTGCCAGCAGGGTCGGGACAGGGGACCATGAGCAGTTCTTC.

The chain employs TRBV27 and TRBJ1-4; TRBD1 aligns across 7 bases. The CDR3 contains 14 residues. Germline trimming cut 7 bases from V and 4 bases from J; bases unmatched to any gene: 6. The germline V gene has CDR1 MNHEY and CDR2 SMNVEV (reference sequence). In nucleotides, the CDR3 is TGTGCCAGCACCGGGACAGCTTATAATGAAAAACTGTTTTTT. It encodes CASTGTAYNEKLFF.

V is TRBV9 and J is TRBJ2-3; D ambiguous. CDR1 is SGDLS, CDR2 YYNGEE, per germline. The V end lost 2 bases, the J end lost 0 bases, and 10 bases lay between the germline ends. CDR3 length: 15 residues. The CDR3 is CASSVPSSSTDTQYF. The CDR3, as DNA: TGTGCCAGCAGCGTTCCCAGTTCTAGCACAGATACGCAGTATTTT.